The present entry profiles one T cell receptor beta chain with its context. No antigen is known for it. The read ends 3 residues before the CDR3 terminus; that terminus is restored from the germline J gene. V was pared by 3 bases and J by 9 bases, with 12 bases between. This CDR3 has 13 residues. CDR1 SEHNR and CDR2 FQNEAQ come from the germline V gene (reference sequence). The data stem from a study of T cells in women clearing cervical HPV infection. Study context: Case blood drawn at lesion detection; control blood after infection cleared.

Average input was approximately 1.3 ug genomic DNA for immunoSEQ TCR beta CDR3 amplification. Some clones are missing from TCRdb's copy, which holds only in-frame ones; the method was immunoSEQ multiplex PCR. The sample data list about 32,000 clones. Study observations and caveats: Each sample's T-cell count was unknown, possibly confounding richness.

The sequence was collected from a woman aged 18-70 years with a cervical HPV16 infection that either progressed to CIN3+ or cleared (not recorded which). The sequenced material came from blood buffy coat. V is TRBV7-9 and J is TRBJ2-1, with a possible D match to TRBD1 (7 bases). CDR3 DNA, as far as it was read: TGTGCCAGCAGCTTTGCAGGGGGGCCTGAG. As protein: CASSFAGGPE. The CDR3 in full is CASSFAGGPEQFF.